Each of the 9 T cell receptor beta chains below was sequenced from the same sample in a study of blood T cell repertoires in COVID-19. Only in-frame clones appear in the TCRdb table, and some are missing; sequencing was by immunoSEQ multiplex PCR. The sample carries about 160,000 clones, around 89% recorded once. Material for sequencing was PBMCs or T cells enriched from blood (not recorded which). Every receptor here comes from a woman between 45 and 65 years old who had recovered from COVID-19.

The rearrangement joins TRBV4-1 to TRBJ1-1; D gene unclear. CDR1 is MGHRA, CDR2 YSYEKL, per germline. CDR3 size: 16 residues. Trimming took 4 bases from V and 5 from J, leaving 20 bases between them. CDR3 protein: CASSRREGRVETEAFF. CDR3 bases: TGCGCCAGCAGCCGTCGGGAGGGAAGGGTCGAAACTGAAGCTTTCTTT.

This chain connects TRBV7-2 to TRBJ2-1; TRBD2 matches at 13 bases. The CDR3 runs 16 residues. Germline V CDR1 and CDR2: SGHTA, FQGNSA. With 4 bases clipped from V and 7 bases from J, the junction kept 7 bases outside the gene matches. Here the CDR3 DNA reads TGTGCCAGCAGCTCCCGGGGGACTAGCGGGGATAATGAGCAGTTCTTC. It specifies CASSSRGTSGDNEQFF.

The genes are TRBV29-1 and TRBJ1-4, with D unclear. The CDR3 length is 12 residues. In germline, CDR1 is SQVTM, CDR2 ANQGSEA. CDR3 nucleotides: TGCGCGGGGAGTCATTCAAATGAAAAACTGTTTTTT. This translates into CAGSHSNEKLFF.

The rearrangement uses TRBV7-6 and TRBJ2-3, with 9 bases matching TRBD2. The CDR3 length is 16 residues. Germline assignment: CDR1 SGHVS and CDR2 FNYEAQ. The V segment lost 5 bases and the J segment 1 base; nucleotides outside the gene matches: 7. CDR3 protein: CASSPSQRGGTDTQYF. The CDR3 region has the DNA TGTGCCAGCAGCCCGTCCCAGCGGGGGGGCACAGATACGCAGTATTTT.

The chain has TRBV12-3 or TRBV12-4 and TRBJ2-7, with D maybe TRBD2 (6 bases). This CDR3 spans 13 amino acids. The germline V and J ends were trimmed by 8 bases and 4 bases, with 15 bases remaining between them. The CDR3 loop reads CASRYGLLYEQYF. The CDR3 coding sequence is TGTGCCAGCCGGTACGGACTACTGTACGAGCAGTACTTC.

The chain joins TRBV4-2 to TRBJ2-3; 8 bases line up with TRBD2. The CDR3 length is 15 residues. CDR1 and CDR2 (germline): LGHNA, YNFKEQ. The V and J ends lost 1 base and 4 bases, in that order; junction bases with no gene match: 4. CDR3 loop: CASSQAGTRSDTQYF. In DNA form, the CDR3 reads TGTGCCAGCAGCCAAGCCGGGACTAGATCAGATACGCAGTATTTT.

This clone appeared a single time. CDR3 region: CSVFWSSGYTEAFF. In nucleotides, the CDR3 is TGCAGCGTTTTTTGGAGCTCGGGGTACACTGAAGCTTTCTTT. The chain is built from TRBV29-1 and TRBJ1-1; D is undetermined. Trimming took 5 bases from V and 3 from J, leaving 16 bases between them. Germline CDR1 reads SQVTM; CDR2 reads ANQGSEA. The CDR3 runs 14 residues.

The rearrangement links TRBV19 to TRBJ1-3, with TRBD1 matching over 10 bases. This CDR3 has 17 amino acids. After removal of 4 bases from V and 2 bases from J, the junction contained 8 bases not matched to a gene. Germline-derived CDR1 and CDR2 are LNHDA and SQIVND (reference sequence). CDR3: CASSTGTGVHPGNTIYF. Here the CDR3 DNA reads TGTGCCAGTAGTACCGGGACAGGGGTTCATCCTGGAAACACCATATATTTT.

This chain joins TRBV6-2 or TRBV6-3 and TRBJ2-1, with D possibly TRBD1 on 6 matching bases. CDR1 and CDR2 (germline): MNHEY, SVGEGT. Trimming removed 0 bases at V and 7 bases at J, with 16 bases between. The CDR3 is 16 amino acids. This chain's CDR3 is CASSYSKGGVRNEQFF. The DNA for the CDR3 is TGTGCCAGCAGTTACTCGAAAGGGGGAGTTAGGAATGAGCAGTTCTTC.